This entry is about one TCR beta chain. Its binding antigen is unknown. In total, 600 or so healthy bone marrow donors made up the cohort. At the time of sampling, every cohort member was nominally healthy, though immune exposures that went unrecorded were likely present. The donor was CMV seropositive and was included in the group of 289 seropositive cohort members. Every donor gave a peripheral blood sample, and the peripheral blood mononuclear cells from that sample were used for TCR beta sequencing. Genomic DNA was extracted from the blood cell samples with the Qiagen DNeasy Blood Extraction Kit. The germline V gene (reference sequence) provides CDR1 LNHDA and CDR2 SQIVND. The CDR3 runs 12 residues from the cysteine to the phenylalanine. The DNA shown is the 36-base CDR3, in frame from base 1. V lost 7 bases and J lost 5 bases; the stretch between them is 11 bases long. These data are taken from a study of cytomegalovirus exposure and HLA in healthy donors (dated by TCRdb to the late 2010s). About the study as a whole: In an earlier analysis of 450 to 750 of the donors, 276 Gb of sequence data and about 110 million unique TCR beta sequences from about 179 million T cells were reported. An early release that covered about 600 HLA-typed donors contained around 300 gigabases of sequencing data and roughly 84 million unique TCR sequences. The genetic ancestry cluster associated with self-reported Caucasian donors included around 76% of the roughly 410 genotyped donors. The study aimed to test whether signatures of past pathogen exposure could be identified by cataloging public T cell receptors. The study profiled the T cell repertoires of about 720 subjects by immunosequencing and related them to cytomegalovirus serostatus. Besides the first cohort of 550 to 750 subjects, a separate validation cohort made up of 120 or so different subjects was used. To predict cytomegalovirus infection status, the study brought together high-throughput TCR immunosequencing, statistical association of individual TCRs with disease status, and machine learning. In a later analysis, previously published TCR beta repertoires from more than 500 donors were re-analyzed and high-resolution HLA genotyping was added so that TCR occurrence patterns could be studied. Rather than using new phenotypic data, the later analysis identified candidate immune exposures from TCR beta sequences and from how often those sequences occurred across donors. In an earlier analysis of around 540 of the donors, high-throughput TCR beta sequencing was used to judge whether each TCR beta V gene segment behaved as functional or pseudogenic. Donor age, sex, ethnicity and CMV serostatus were compiled together with the repertoire data. A later genetic analysis took genome-wide SNP genotypes for about three fifths of the 666 donors and used that subset as a discovery cohort. All discovery cohort repertoires had been generated on a single sequencing platform. HLA typing covered class I and class II loci at four-digit resolution. The number of typed donors differed by locus: about 620-630 for A, B, C, DRB1 and DQB1; 500 to 550 for DQA1; 606 for DPA1; and around 490 for DPB1. Roughly 5 DR-DQ haplotypes were treated as single units for association and clustering because of strong linkage in the cohort. Among 398 genotyped donors of the cohort, an average of around 220,000 unique TCR beta nucleotide sequences was sequenced per donor, of which approximately 18% were non-productive. Here is what the overall study found, with its caveats: A total of about 180 TCR beta chains were listed by the study as associated with cytomegalovirus. In a later analysis, most CMV-associated TCR beta chains were found to appear HLA-restricted, with HLA associations seemingly driven largely by CMV exposure. Sequencing depth was assumed to be roughly uniform across donors in the presence/absence analyses, though that assumption may not hold. Cytomegalovirus status was reported to be diagnosed by the classifier with high specificity and sensitivity in both the original and validation cohorts. CMV serostatus was the only immune exposure information available for the cohort. A later genetic analysis associated a missense DCLRE1C variant with V-gene and J-gene trimming of TCR beta chains, and an independent cohort replicated the association. A further reported finding was that TCR beta sequences accurately predicted the HLA-A and HLA-B alleles for most subjects in the first cohort. In a later analysis, TCR association rates were found to vary across HLA loci, with the most associated TCRs seen for DRB1 alleles and the fewest for HLA-C alleles. A cluster of highly shared sequence variants was judged likely to represent a technical artifact of the sequencing pipeline. In a later analysis, several top co-occurrence clusters were reported to appear linked to parvovirus B19, influenza, CMV and Epstein-Barr virus. In a later genetic analysis, fewer N-insertions in productive TCRs were reported among donors in an Asian-associated ancestry cluster than the roughly 700-donor mean. Because the 87-base-pair reads could not distinguish some IMGT-functional V segments, including TRBV6-2 and TRBV6-3, those segments were excluded. The authors suggested that the approach could potentially be generalized to other disease states and immunological phenotypes. This cohort had only TCR beta chains sequenced, and the lack of alpha or paired-chain data limited which features could be detected. Because counts were too low, seventeen rarely observed V segments, including chromosome 9 orphons, were excluded from the earlier analysis of around 590 of the donors. Correlated functional status among segregating V segments might reflect linkage disequilibrium, but an unknown experimental factor could not be ruled out. In a later analysis, HLA-associated TCR beta chains showed more clonal expansion and lower generation probabilities than non-associated chains that were equally common. Assigning TCR associations to individual alleles was difficult when HLA alleles, especially DR and DQ, strongly co-occurred. Broadly in line with IMGT annotations, most TCR beta V segments showed up in productive rearrangements about 87% or about 30% of the time in an earlier analysis of several hundred of the donors. Three of the identified cytomegalovirus-associated TCR beta chains were confirmed in vitro to be specific for cytomegalovirus antigens. In a later analysis, some 17,000 TCR beta sequences were associated with specific HLA alleles at a false discovery rate of 0.05. Across donors, most TCR sequences were observed very rarely, whereas some public TCRs were present in many individuals. Because HLA typing was unavailable for some donors at each locus, only the typed subset was used in association tests.

Library generation was performed with the immunoSEQ multiplex PCR assay. For the multiplex PCR, a mixture combining 60 forward primers for TCR Vbeta segments and 13 reverse primers for TCR Jbeta segments was used. A multiplex PCR assay on genomic DNA amplified the CDR3 region of rearranged TCR beta genes. On the Illumina HiSeq System, the amplified TCR beta libraries were sequenced as 87-base-pair reads. The source study handled its data this way. A later analysis counted some 80 million unique TCR beta chains across the 550 to 700 repertoires, and 9.5 million to 11 million of these chains were shared by at least two donors. To remove PCR and sequencing errors, raw reads were error-corrected and collapsed into unique sequences using a nearest-neighbor algorithm that merged closely related sequences. V, D and J gene segments were assigned by aligning CDR3 sequences to IMGT reference sequences. For a sequence to be retained, at least a six-nucleotide match to both a V gene segment and a J gene segment was required. A rearrangement was called productive if the CDR3 had no stop codons and remained in frame with V and J, and every other rearrangement was called non-productive. CDR3 was defined by IMGT convention, running from the second conserved V-encoded cysteine to the conserved J-encoded phenylalanine. The earlier analysis of around 640 of the donors excluded sequences that lacked an unambiguous match to a single V gene segment. An earlier analysis of under 750 of the donors called V segments functional above 56.7% productive rearrangements and segregating when the between-donor standard deviation exceeded 5%. A statistical classification framework was developed to diagnose cytomegalovirus status using the catalog of TCR beta chain sequences. In a later analysis, V and J genes were assigned by comparing TCR nucleotide sequences against IMGT/GENE-DB human TR gene sequences. The TCRdist pipeline was used in a later analysis to assign CDR3 sequences and most-parsimonious VDJ recombination scenarios. In a later analysis, each TCR beta chain was defined by its CDR3 amino acid sequence together with its V-gene family, and reads lacking a unique V-gene family were excluded. In a later analysis, around 650 highly shared, low-generation-probability nucleotide sequences were removed to address suspected cross-contamination and a sequencing artifact. For each public chain, a later analysis derived a clonal expansion index from normalized ranks of inferred template counts within each repertoire. In a later analysis, generation probabilities were computed with a VDJ recombination model fitted to out-of-frame rearrangements, and the resulting probabilities were checked against IGoR. Hypergeometric tests were used in a later analysis to score TCR-TCR, TCR-HLA and TCR-CMV co-occurrence, with a repertoire-size bias correction applied to the TCR pairs. A later analysis estimated false discovery rates by permuting HLA or CMV assignments 20 times. In a later analysis, co-occurring TCRs were grouped using DBSCAN, with TCRdist sequence similarity added in when clustering inside HLA-allele-positive subsets. Repertoires with fewer than 30,000 or more than 120,000 public chains were left out of co-occurrence clustering, as were four to six repertoires with anomalous nucleotide sharing. What TCRdb holds here is the immuneACCESS table cut down to in-frame rearrangements. Part of the clones is not present; checked against another copy, under half of the missing clones reflect an unresolved V gene, and the others are unexplained. That table gives V, J and clone size, and the DNA gave D and trimming. This sample's table lists 96,000 or so clones. Clones ranked in the top ten supply approximately 5.7% of the sample.

Material: PBMCs. The origin of this receptor is a girl aged 5-17 years in good health and CMV-seropositive. Here the chain combines TRBV19 and TRBJ1-1; no D gene is confidently identified. The CDR3: CASMRGMTEAFF. The nucleotide sequence reads as follows: TGTGCCAGTATGAGAGGTATGACTGAAGCTTTCTTT.